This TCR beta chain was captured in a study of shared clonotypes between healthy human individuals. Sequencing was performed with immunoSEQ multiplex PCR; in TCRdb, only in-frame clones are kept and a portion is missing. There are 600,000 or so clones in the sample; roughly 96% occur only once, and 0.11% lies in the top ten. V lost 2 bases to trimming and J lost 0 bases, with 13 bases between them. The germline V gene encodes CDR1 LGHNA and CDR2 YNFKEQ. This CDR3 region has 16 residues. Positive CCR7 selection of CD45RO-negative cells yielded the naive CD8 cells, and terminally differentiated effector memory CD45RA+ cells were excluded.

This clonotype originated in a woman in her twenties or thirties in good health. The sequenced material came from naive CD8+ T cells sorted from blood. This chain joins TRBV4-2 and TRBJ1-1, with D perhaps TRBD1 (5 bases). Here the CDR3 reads CASSQSAGMMNTEAFF. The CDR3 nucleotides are TGTGCCAGCAGCCAATCGGCAGGGATGATGAACACTGAAGCTTTCTTT.